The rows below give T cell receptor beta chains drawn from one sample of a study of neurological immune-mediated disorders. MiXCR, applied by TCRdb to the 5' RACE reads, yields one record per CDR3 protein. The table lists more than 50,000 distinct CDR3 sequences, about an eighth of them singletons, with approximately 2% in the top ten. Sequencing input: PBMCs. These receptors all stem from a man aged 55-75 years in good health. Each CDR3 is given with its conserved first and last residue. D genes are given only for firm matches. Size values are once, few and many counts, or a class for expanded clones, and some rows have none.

CASTSGGPPYNEQFF	TGTGCCAGCACCTCGGGGGGGCCGCCCTACAATGAGCAGTTCTTC	TRBV6-5	TRBJ2-1	many	TRBD2
CASSSTTGLSTDTQYF	TGTGCCAGCAGCTCTACGACAGGGTTGAGCACAGATACGCAGTATTTT	TRBV5-5	TRBJ2-3	many	TRBD1
CASRGQISNQPQHF	TGTGCCAGCAGGGGACAAATTAGCAATCAGCCCCAGCATTTT	TRBV12-3/TRBV12-4	TRBJ1-5	many	NA
CSASRQGVGYTF	TGCAGTGCCTCAAGACAGGGTGTTGGCTACACCTTC	TRBV20-1	TRBJ1-2	many	TRBD1
CASSRLGDTGELFF	TGTGCCAGCAGCCGTCTAGGGGACACCGGGGAGCTGTTTTTT	TRBV3-1	TRBJ2-2	few	NA
CASSLAVGRETQYF	TGCGCCAGCAGCTTGGCCGTGGGCCGGGAGACCCAGTACTTC	TRBV5-1	TRBJ2-5	many	NA
CASSQAQGPYEQYF	TGCGCCAGCAGCCAAGCGCAGGGGCCCTACGAGCAGTACTTC	TRBV4-3	TRBJ2-7	many	NA
CEGRAKNIQYF	TGCGAGGGTCGTGCCAAAAACATTCAGTACTTC	TRBV20-1	TRBJ2-4	many	NA
CSATGTSGVRAEQFF	TGCAGTGCTACCGGGACTAGCGGGGTGAGGGCGGAGCAGTTCTTC	TRBV20-1	TRBJ2-1	NA	TRBD2
CASSVQGYEQYF	TGTGCCAGCAGTGTACAGGGCTACGAGCAGTACTTC	TRBV6-1	TRBJ2-7	many	NA
CSVLRGATQYF	TGCAGTGTCTTGCGGGGTGCGACCCAGTACTTC	TRBV20-1	TRBJ2-5	few	NA
CSARREIDQPQHF	TGCAGTGCTAGGCGGGAGATAGATCAGCCCCAGCATTTT	TRBV20-1	TRBJ1-5	many	NA
CASSLSKGTGELFF	TGTGCCAGCAGTTTATCGAAGGGCACCGGGGAGCTGTTTTTT	TRBV27	TRBJ2-2	many	NA
CASRGMDYGYTF	TGCGCCAGCAGGGGGATGGACTATGGCTACACCTTC	TRBV5-1	TRBJ1-2	many	NA
CGGGAGNQETQYF	TGTGGAGGGGGAGCGGGGAACCAAGAGACCCAGTACTTC	TRBV2	TRBJ2-5	many	NA
CASRTRAADTEAFF	TGTGCCAGCCGTACAAGGGCGGCGGACACTGAAGCTTTCTTT	TRBV27	TRBJ1-1	NA	NA